This is a list of T cell receptor beta chains from one sample in a study of T cells after yellow fever vaccination. Via MiXCR, TCRdb re-called the 5' RACE reads, giving one row per CDR3 protein. The sample holds about 180,000 distinct CDR3 sequences, approximately 6% seen once. Sequencing was performed on CD4+ T cells sorted from PBMCs, taken on the day of the first yellow fever vaccination. All receptors derive from a young man who received the YFV17D yellow fever vaccine. The CDR3 runs from the conserved cysteine through the conserved F or W. D genes are given only for firm matches. Some rows have no size entry. The others give once, few or many, or a class for an expanded clone.

TRBD1	-	TRBV12-3/TRBV12-4	TRBJ2-1	TGTGCCAGCAGCATACAGGGGTTCGACAATGAGCAGTTCTTC	CASSIQGFDNEQFF
-	few	TRBV5-1	TRBJ2-1	TGCGCCAGCAGCGGGGACGGTAGCTCCTACAATGAGCAGTTCTTC	CASSGDGSSYNEQFF
-	many	TRBV20-1	TRBJ2-1	TGCAGTGCTAGCCTTGGGGAAGCTGAGCAGTTCTTC	CSASLGEAEQFF
TRBD1	-	TRBV24-1	TRBJ2-3	TGTGCCACCAGTGAGAGACCCGGGACAGGGGTCCCCGATACGCAGTATTTT	CATSERPGTGVPDTQYF
TRBD1	few	TRBV9	TRBJ1-1	TGTGCCAGCAGCGAGGGCCTGGACAGGGCTTTCTTT	CASSEGLDRAFF
TRBD1	few	TRBV7-3	TRBJ2-1	TGTGCCAGCAGCCAGGGACAGGGGTTAAACAATGAGCAGTTCTTC	CASSQGQGLNNEQFF
TRBD2	many	TRBV7-2	TRBJ2-2	TGTGCCAGCAGCTCGGGGGGGGCGTACACCGGGGAGCTGTTTTTT	CASSSGGAYTGELFF
-	few	TRBV4-1	TRBJ2-7	TGCGCCAGCAGCCAAGAAGGCCTCCCGGAATACGAGCAGTACTTC	CASSQEGLPEYEQYF
-	many	TRBV12-3/TRBV12-4	TRBJ1-2	TGTGCCAGCAGTTTCGGGAGCTATGGCTACACCTTC	CASSFGSYGYTF
-	-	TRBV7-3	TRBJ2-2	TGTGCCAGCAACATTGGGGGGACCGGGGAGCTGTTTTTT	CASNIGGTGELFF
-	many	TRBV7-2	TRBJ2-3	TGTGCCAGCAGCTTAGACCCCGGCCAGGCGCAGTATTTT	CASSLDPGQAQYF
-	many	TRBV5-1	TRBJ2-3	TGCGCCAGCAGCTTAGGTCGTTCAGATACGCAGTATTTT	CASSLGRSDTQYF
-	-	TRBV19	TRBJ2-1	TGTGCCAGTACTGAAGGGGTCTCCTACAATGAGCAGTTCTTC	CASTEGVSYNEQFF
-	many	TRBV2	TRBJ2-5	TGTGCCAGCGTACGGCTAGAGGAGACCCAGTACTTC	CASVRLEETQYF
TRBD2	-	TRBV12-3/TRBV12-4	TRBJ2-5	TGTGCCAGCAGTGGACTAGCGGGTCGGCAAGAGACCCAGTACTTC	CASSGLAGRQETQYF
-	-	TRBV18	TRBJ2-5	TGTGCCAGCTCACCATGGGTGGCCTACCAAGAGACCCAGTACTTC	CASSPWVAYQETQYF
-	many	TRBV4-2	TRBJ2-7	TGTGCCAGCAGCCAAGACCAGGTGGACTACGAGCAGTACTTC	CASSQDQVDYEQYF
-	many	TRBV6-1	TRBJ2-3	TGTGCCAGCACCCGTGGCAGCCCAGATACGCAGTATTTT	CASTRGSPDTQYF
-	many	TRBV7-7	TRBJ2-2	TGTGCCAGCAGCTTAGATTTGGGGGGCACGACCGGGGAGCTGTTTTTT	CASSLDLGGTTGELFF
TRBD2	-	TRBV7-2	TRBJ2-1	TGTGCCAGCAGCTTAGCTCCTAGCGGGGGACCCGAGCAGTTCTTC	CASSLAPSGGPEQFF
-	-	TRBV10-1	TRBJ2-2	TGCGCCAGCAGTGATGTCGGGGTAGGAAACACCGGGGAGCTGTTTTTT	CASSDVGVGNTGELFF
-	few	TRBV6-1	TRBJ1-5	TGTGCCAGCAGTGAACAGAGTTATAGCAATCAGCCCCAGCATTTT	CASSEQSYSNQPQHF
-	few	TRBV6-2/TRBV6-3	TRBJ2-2	TGTGCCAGCAGTTTGGGGATGCCTTGGACCGGGGAGCTGTTTTTT	CASSLGMPWTGELFF
-	many	TRBV27	TRBJ2-5	TGTGCCAGCAGTCCACGTCCGGCCGAGACCCAGTACTTC	CASSPRPAETQYF
TRBD2	many	TRBV4-1	TRBJ2-1	TGCGCCAGCAGCCAAGATCAAGGACTAGCGGGGAATGAGCAGTTCTTC	CASSQDQGLAGNEQFF
-	many	TRBV7-9	TRBJ2-1	TGTGCCAGCAGCTCCCCTCCCTCGGACGGGGACAATGAGCAGTTCTTC	CASSSPPSDGDNEQFF
TRBD2	many	TRBV3-1	TRBJ2-7	TGTGCCAGCAGCCAAGCTAGCGGGGGGGCCGGGTTTCACGAGCAGTACTTC	CASSQASGGAGFHEQYF
-	-	TRBV5-4	TRBJ2-4	TGTGCCAGCAGCCGCCCGGAGGAGGCCAAAAACATTCAGTACTTC	CASSRPEEAKNIQYF
-	many	TRBV7-9	TRBJ2-1	TGTGCCAGCACCAGGTACAATGAGCAGTTCTTC	CASTRYNEQFF
-	many	TRBV18	TRBJ2-5	TGTGCCAGCTCCCAGGACATTCAAGAGACCCAGTACTTC	CASSQDIQETQYF
-	few	TRBV7-2	TRBJ2-3	TGTGCCAGCAGGATGACTCCCACAGATACGCAGTATTTT	CASRMTPTDTQYF
TRBD1	few	TRBV20-1	TRBJ1-2	TGCAGTGCTCCTCGACTCGGGTCAGGGGGCGACTATGGCTACACCTTC	CSAPRLGSGGDYGYTF
TRBD1	many	TRBV6-2/TRBV6-3	TRBJ2-1	TGTGCCAGCAGAACGATACAGGGGAGCTCCTACAATGAGCAGTTCTTC	CASRTIQGSSYNEQFF
TRBD2	-	TRBV5-1	TRBJ2-3	TGCGCCAGCAGCAGTGGGGTAGCGGGGGGCCGCACAGATACGCAGTATTTT	CASSSGVAGGRTDTQYF
TRBD2	many	TRBV20-1	TRBJ2-4	TGCAGTGCTAGCTCGGTGGCTAGCGGGCGGACGCGAAACATTCAGTACTTC	CSASSVASGRTRNIQYF
TRBD2	many	TRBV4-3	TRBJ2-7	TGCGCCAGCAGCCAAGATCCGGTCGGGGGGAGCGAGCAGTACTTC	CASSQDPVGGSEQYF
-	few	TRBV4-2	TRBJ1-2	TGTGCCAGCAGCCAAGATGGGGGGAGGTCCTATGGCTACACCTTC	CASSQDGGRSYGYTF
-	many	TRBV5-1	TRBJ1-4	TGCGCCAGCAGCGCAGGGTGGGGAGATGAAAAACTGTTTTTT	CASSAGWGDEKLFF
-	-	TRBV20-1	TRBJ1-1	TGCAGTGCTAGAGATCATAACGGCGGCCCTGAAGCTTTCTTT	CSARDHNGGPEAFF
-	-	TRBV12-3/TRBV12-4	TRBJ1-5	TGTGCCAGCAGTTTGACAGTAAATCAGCCCCAGCATTTT	CASSLTVNQPQHF
TRBD1	-	TRBV5-1	TRBJ2-3	TGCGCCAGCAGCTTGGCCCGGACAGGGGCCACAGATACGCAGTATTTT	CASSLARTGATDTQYF
TRBD1	many	TRBV28	TRBJ1-5	TGTGCCAGCACCGGAACCGGGACAGGGGCCAATCAGCCCCAGCATTTT	CASTGTGTGANQPQHF
TRBD1	-	TRBV6-1	TRBJ1-2	TGTGCCAGCAGTGACCTCGGGACAGACACCTATGGCTACACCTTC	CASSDLGTDTYGYTF
TRBD2	many	TRBV18	TRBJ2-2	TGTGCCAGCTCACCACTGGTGACTAGCGGGGGCCCTCTCTCGAACACCGGGGAGCTGTTTTTT	CASSPLVTSGGPLSNTGELFF
-	few	TRBV29-1	TRBJ1-2	TGCAGCGCGGGCGCGGTCGCCAGTAACTATGGCTACACCTTC	CSAGAVASNYGYTF
TRBD2	many	TRBV7-8	TRBJ2-3	TGTGCCAGCAGCTCTCGACTAGCGGGGATAGATACGCAGTATTTT	CASSSRLAGIDTQYF